The clone carrying this T cell receptor beta chain has just one count. The antigen remains undetermined. The PCR ran on 60 Vbeta and 13 Jbeta primers. The repertoire was sequenced with immunoSEQ multiplex PCR; TCRdb's copy has only in-frame clones and lacks some. The sample lists about 180,000 clones, approximately 79% occurring once. The sample originates from a study of cytomegalovirus exposure and HLA in healthy donors. Study-wide findings and caveats: Later analysis identified several of the most significant clusters that appeared linked to common viral pathogens. Donors belonging to an Asian-associated ancestry cluster reportedly showed fewer N-insertions in productive TCRs than the roughly 670-donor mean, according to what a later analysis found. Across donors, sequencing depth was assumed by presence/absence analyses to be roughly uniform. The study recorded 160 or so TCR beta chains that were cytomegalovirus-associated.

V lost 6 bases and J 8 bases, leaving 11 bases between the germline ends. Germline lookup yields CDR1 MDHEN and CDR2 SYDVKM. This CDR3 contains 13 residues. J is TRBJ1-6 and V is TRBV28; unclear D gene. This sequence originates from a man aged 40-55 years in good health and CMV-seropositive. The specimen was PBMCs. CDR3 DNA sequence: TGTGCCAGCAGCCAACTCGGGGATTCACCCCTCCACTTT. Translation: CASSQLGDSPLHF.